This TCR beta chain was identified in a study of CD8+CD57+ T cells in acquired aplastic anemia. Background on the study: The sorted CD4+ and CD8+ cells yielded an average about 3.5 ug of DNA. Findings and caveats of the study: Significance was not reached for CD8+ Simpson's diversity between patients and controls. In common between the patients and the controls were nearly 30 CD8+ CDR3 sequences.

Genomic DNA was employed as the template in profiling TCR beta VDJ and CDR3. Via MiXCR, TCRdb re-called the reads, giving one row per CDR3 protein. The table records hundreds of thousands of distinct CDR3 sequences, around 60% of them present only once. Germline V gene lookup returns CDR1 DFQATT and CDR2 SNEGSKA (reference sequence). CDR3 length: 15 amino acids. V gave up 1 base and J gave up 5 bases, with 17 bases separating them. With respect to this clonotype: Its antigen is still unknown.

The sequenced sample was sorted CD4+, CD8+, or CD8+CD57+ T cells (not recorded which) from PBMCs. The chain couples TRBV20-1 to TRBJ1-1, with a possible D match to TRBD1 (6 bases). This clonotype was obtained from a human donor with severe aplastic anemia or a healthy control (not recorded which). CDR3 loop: CSARVPTRGGTEAFF. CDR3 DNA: TGCAGTGCTAGAGTCCCCACCAGGGGCGGGACTGAAGCTTTCTTT.